This T cell receptor beta chain was sequenced in a study of shared clonotypes between healthy human individuals. The authors sequenced unsorted PBMC DNA on ten immunoSEQ deep assay plates. The table came from immunoSEQ multiplex PCR; TCRdb's copy has only in-frame clones and leaves some out. This table has 450,000 to 500,000 clones, 76% appearing once. The CDR3 is 14 residues long. Trimming pared 6 bases from V and 0 bases from J, leaving 9 bases between. Per the germline V gene, CDR1 is MNHEY and CDR2 is SMNVEV (reference sequence). This clone has a handful of counts. Sequenced sample: PBMCs. This TCR came from a woman in her thirties or forties in good health. Some clones in this sample may be carry-over from other donors' samples. The chain employs TRBV27 and TRBJ2-4; a possible D gene is TRBD1 (5 bases). CDR3 protein: CASRQVLAKNIQYF. The CDR3 nucleotides read TGTGCCAGCAGACAGGTATTAGCCAAAAACATTCAGTACTTC.